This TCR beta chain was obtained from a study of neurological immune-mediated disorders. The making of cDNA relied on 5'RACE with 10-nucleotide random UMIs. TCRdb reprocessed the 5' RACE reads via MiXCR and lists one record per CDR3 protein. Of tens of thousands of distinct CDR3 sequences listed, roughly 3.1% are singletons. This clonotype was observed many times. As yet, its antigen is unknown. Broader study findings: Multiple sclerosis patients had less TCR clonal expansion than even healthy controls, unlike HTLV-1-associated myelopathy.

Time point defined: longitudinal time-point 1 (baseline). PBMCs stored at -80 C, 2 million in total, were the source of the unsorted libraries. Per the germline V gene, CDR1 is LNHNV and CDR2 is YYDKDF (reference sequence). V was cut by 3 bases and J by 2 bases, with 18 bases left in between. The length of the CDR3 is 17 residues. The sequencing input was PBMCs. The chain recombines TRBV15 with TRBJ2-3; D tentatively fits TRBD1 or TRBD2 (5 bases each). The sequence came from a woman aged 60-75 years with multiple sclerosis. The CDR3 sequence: CATSSARGERDTDTQYF. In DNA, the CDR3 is TGTGCCACCAGCAGCGCCCGAGGGGAGAGGGACACAGATACGCAGTATTTT.